The rows below give T cell receptor beta chains drawn from one sample of a study of T cell repertoires in cytomegalovirus infection. These receptors have no identified antigens. From the reads, TCRdb called clonotypes with MiXCR, one entry per CDR3 protein. The profile shows 90,000 to 130,000 distinct CDR3 sequences, around a tenth of them singletons. The sequenced material came from PBMCs, sequenced either directly or after in vitro stimulation (not recorded which). These receptors originate from a human donor in good health (CMV status not recorded). Some clones in this sample may be carry-over from other donors' samples. The CDR3 runs from the conserved cysteine through the conserved F or W. A D gene is named only where the DNA matches it firmly.

>TRBV28|NA|TRBJ1-2
CASETENYGYTF
>TRBV6-2/TRBV6-3|NA|TRBJ1-5
CAIQDGNQPQHF
>TRBV20-1|TRBD2|TRBJ2-2
CSARDVRETNTGELFF
>TRBV7-2|NA|TRBJ1-3
CASSVMGGAYGNTIYF
>TRBV12-3/TRBV12-4|NA|TRBJ1-1
CASSLAYISEAFF
>TRBV7-9|NA|TRBJ1-4
CASSYGPPGQGGEKLFF
>TRBV12-3/TRBV12-4|NA|TRBJ2-5
CASSPVGSGQYF
>TRBV4-2|TRBD2|TRBJ2-2
CASSQGTSGMPSRTGELFF
>TRBV7-9|NA|TRBJ1-5
CASSSSSQPQHF
>TRBV29-1|NA|TRBJ2-1
CSVRVNTYNEQFF
>TRBV28|TRBD1|TRBJ1-4
CASSKWTGGAPNEKLFF
>TRBV18|NA|TRBJ1-1
CASSPPGRIALMNTEAFF
>TRBV28|TRBD2|TRBJ2-5
CASSLLAGRRETQYF
>TRBV19|NA|TRBJ2-1
CASSTNGGEQFF
>TRBV7-9|NA|TRBJ2-5
CASSPPRETQYF
>TRBV30|NA|TRBJ1-5
CAWSGHGDQPQHF
>TRBV29-1|NA|TRBJ2-1
CSVEAQPPLYNEQFF
>TRBV7-2|TRBD2|TRBJ2-1
CASSDSGSSYNEQFF
>TRBV29-1|NA|TRBJ1-5
CSVEEPVGQPQHF
>TRBV7-2|NA|TRBJ2-6
CASSLVGSGANVLTF
>TRBV23-1|TRBD1|TRBJ2-3
CASSHYRDRGRDTQYF
>TRBV5-6|NA|TRBJ2-5
CASSGRFTSETQYF
>TRBV24-1|NA|TRBJ2-2
CATSEREVYGELFF
>TRBV4-3|NA|TRBJ2-5
CASSQDFQGEGRETQYF
>TRBV7-2|TRBD2|TRBJ2-5
CASSGRLAGTLRDTQYF
>TRBV7-2|NA|TRBJ1-2
CASSLRLVGGDSYGYTF
>TRBV5-4|TRBD1|TRBJ2-3
CASSLGDRESDTQYF
>TRBV6-1|NA|TRBJ1-1
CASSAGHSNTEAFF
>TRBV20-1|NA|TRBJ2-7
CSAKNPGTFSYEQYF
>TRBV5-1|TRBD2|TRBJ2-1
CASSQGTSWNEQFF
>TRBV7-2|NA|TRBJ2-2
CASSSRLAGELFF